The 24 T cell receptor beta chains given below trace back to one sample, sequenced in a study of graft-versus-host responses after intestinal transplantation (dated by TCRdb to about 2021). Receptors were amplified or captured by the immunoSEQ multiplex PCR assay. TCRdb limited this immuneACCESS table to in-frame rearrangements with V and J called. A share of clones is missing; checked studies link under half to unresolved V genes, and the rest is unexplained. The sample table lists 25,000 to 35,000 clones, roughly 83% of them with a count of one. Approximately 19% of the sample is taken by the ten largest. These receptors have no known antigen. The time point tag for this specimen amounts to: cells obtained before transplantation from donor or recipient. Sequencing was performed on unstimulated CD8+ T cells sorted from spleen or lymph node cells, taken before intestinal transplant. The source is a human donor who received an intestinal transplant.

This chain uses TRBV28 with TRBJ2-7, with 8 bases lining up with TRBD2. The J segment lost 5 bases and the V segment lost 8 bases, leaving 20 bases of the junction unmatched. Germline values: CDR1 MDHEN, CDR2 SYDVKM. The CDR3 consists of 17 residues. This CDR3 is CASETQGVGGRSHEQYF. For the CDR3, the DNA is TGTGCCAGCGAAACACAGGGTGTAGGCGGGAGGTCGCACGAGCAGTACTTC.

The chain couples TRBV4-1 to TRBJ2-5; D not resolved. The germline CDR1 and CDR2 sequences are MGHRA and YSYEKL. The CDR3 length is 15 residues. The V gene lost 5 bases and the J gene lost 2 bases, with 15 bases spanning the gap. CDR3 bases: TGCGCCAGCAGCTTTACGACAAGTAGGCAAGAGACCCAGTACTTC. It yields the protein CASSFTTSRQETQYF.

V and J are TRBV5-6 and TRBJ2-1; no definite D call. V was cut by 0 bases and J by 12 bases, with 13 bases left in between. Germline V gene data show CDR1 as SGHDT and CDR2 as YYEEEE. The length of the CDR3 is 13 residues. The chain's CDR3 is CASSLEPTYAQFF. The CDR3 nucleotides are TGTGCCAGCAGCTTGGAGCCCACTTATGCGCAGTTCTTC.

This chain uses TRBV4-1 with TRBJ2-1; TRBD2 agrees at 12 bases. The CDR3 spans 17 residues. V was clipped by 3 bases and J by 9 bases; unmatched bases: 12. Germline V gives CDR1 MGHRA, CDR2 YSYEKL. The CDR3 is CASSHPGLAGALGEQFF. CDR3 coding DNA: TGCGCCAGCAGCCACCCGGGACTAGCGGGTGCCCTCGGTGAGCAGTTCTTC.

The CDR3 protein is CASSDQAGGLDTQYF. As DNA, the CDR3 is TGTGCCAGCAGTGATCAAGCGGGAGGGCTGGATACGCAGTATTTT. This chain connects TRBV6-4 to TRBJ2-3; 10 nucleotides line up with TRBD2. The CDR3 is 15 amino acids. Germline trimming cut 3 bases from V and 6 bases from J; bases unmatched to any gene: 6. Germline CDR1 reads MRHNA; CDR2 reads SNTAGT.

The chain uses TRBV7-8 and TRBJ1-4; D gene ambiguous. The CDR3 runs to 16 residues. V was trimmed by 5 bases and J by 4 bases, leaving 17 bases between them. CDR1 SGHVS and CDR2 FQNEAQ come from the germline V gene. In DNA, the CDR3 is TGTGCCAGCAGCCCGGCGGCCGGGAACCGTAATGAAAAACTGTTTTTT. Its translation is CASSPAAGNRNEKLFF.

The J gene is TRBJ2-1, the V gene TRBV7-9; D gene uncertain. This CDR3 comprises 16 residues. In germline, CDR1 is SEHNR, CDR2 FQNEAQ (reference sequence). V lost 0 bases and J 0 bases, leaving 9 bases between the germline ends. CDR3 residues: CASSLAPPSSYNEQFF. The CDR3, as DNA: TGTGCCAGCAGCTTAGCTCCCCCGAGCTCCTACAATGAGCAGTTCTTC.

This chain connects TRBV7-6 to TRBJ2-2, with 14 bases fitting TRBD2. V lost 5 bases, J lost 3 bases, and 8 bases stayed unmatched. In germline, CDR1 is SGHVS, CDR2 FNYEAQ. The length of the CDR3 is 18 residues. The CDR3 sequence is CASSPGLAGAGYTGELFF. As DNA, the CDR3 is TGTGCCAGCAGCCCGGGACTAGCGGGAGCTGGGTACACCGGGGAGCTGTTTTTT. The complete variable domain, with remaining parts taken from reference TRBV7-6 and TRBJ2-2, reads GAGVSQSPRYKVTKRGQDVALRCDPISGHVSLYWYRQALGQGPEFLTYFNYEAQQDKSGLPNDRFSAERPEGSISTLTIQRTEQRDSAMYRCASSPGLAGAGYTGELFFGEGSRLTVL.

This chain uses TRBV11-3 with TRBJ2-3; D is unclear. V was trimmed by 5 bases and J by 5 bases, leaving 11 bases between them. Germline-derived CDR1 and CDR2 are SGHNT and YENEEA. CDR3 length: 13 residues. CDR3 nucleotide sequence: TGTGCCAGCAGCCCCCGTCTCGTAGATACGCAGTATTTT. This codes for CASSPRLVDTQYF. The full variable domain, completed using reference TRBV11-3 and TRBJ2-3, is EAGVVQSPRYKIIEKKQPVAFWCNPISGHNTLYWYLQNLGQGPELLIRYENEEAVDDSQLPKDRFSAERLKGVDSTLKIQPAELGDSAVYLCASSPRLVDTQYFGPGTRLTVL.

The genes are TRBV4-1 and TRBJ2-3; 9 nucleotides line up with TRBD2. V was clipped by 4 bases and J by 6 bases; unmatched bases: 11. Per the germline V gene, CDR1 is MGHRA and CDR2 is YSYEKL. The CDR3 has 16 amino acids. CDR3 DNA sequence: TGCGCCAGCAGCCTCCCCGGTAGCGGGAGTGGGGATACGCAGTATTTT. Translated, it gives CASSLPGSGSGDTQYF.

A single count supports this clone. The chain joins TRBV5-4 to TRBJ1-1, with 7 positions matching TRBD1. CDR1 is SGHNT, CDR2 YYREEE, per germline (reference sequence). The CDR3 totals 14 residues. Losses at the gene ends were 5 bases for V and 9 bases for J; bases not matched to a gene: 13. The CDR3 reads CASSFEVEQGKAFF. In DNA, the CDR3 is TGTGCCAGCAGTTTTGAGGTCGAACAGGGGAAAGCTTTCTTT.

J is TRBJ2-3 and V is TRBV2, with D maybe TRBD1 (5 bases). The ends were cut back, 5 bases at V and 1 base at J, with 13 bases in the middle. CDR3 size: 15 residues. Germline V gives CDR1 SNHLY, CDR2 FYNNEI. In nucleotides, the CDR3 is TGTGCCAGCAGTCAGGGCCCAGCCGGCACAGATACGCAGTATTTT. It codes for CASSQGPAGTDTQYF.

The chain uses TRBV9 and TRBJ2-7; a possible D gene is TRBD2 (6 bases). Germline values: CDR1 SGDLS, CDR2 YYNGEE. V lost 4 bases and J 5 bases, leaving 13 bases between the germline ends. There are 13 residues in the CDR3. In DNA form, the CDR3 reads TGTGCCAGCAGCCCAGGAGGGGCCAACGAGCAGTACTTC. Translation gives CASSPGGANEQYF.

V usage is TRBV7-9 and J usage is TRBJ2-5, with TRBD1 as a possible D gene (5 bases). Germline CDR1 reads SEHNR; CDR2 reads FQNEAQ (reference sequence). Deletions cut 3 bases from V and 6 bases from J, with 8 bases between. The CDR3 consists of 12 residues. The DNA of the CDR3 is TGTGCCAGCAGCTTCCCAGGGAAGACCCAGTACTTC. Protein: CASSFPGKTQYF.

The rearrangement joins TRBV2 to TRBJ1-5, with TRBD1 matching over 7 bases. The junction had 0 bases not matched to a gene; V was cut back by 6 bases and J by 4 bases. There are 12 residues in the CDR3. Germline V gene lookup returns CDR1 SNHLY and CDR2 FYNNEI. The CDR3 here is CASRQGNQPQHF. DNA of the CDR3: TGTGCCAGCAGACAGGGGAATCAGCCCCAGCATTTT.

V is TRBV27 and J is TRBJ2-3; TRBD1 agrees at 8 bases. The germline V gene has CDR1 MNHEY and CDR2 SMNVEV (reference sequence). CDR3 size: 17 residues. V was pared by 5 bases and J by 1 base, with 11 bases of the junction left unmatched. The DNA of the CDR3 is TGTGCCAGCAGTAGCTCCCCCAGGGGGCCGGGCACAGATACGCAGTATTTT. Encoded protein: CASSSSPRGPGTDTQYF.

The CDR3 nucleotides are TGCGCCAGCAGCCCCGGACAGGGCAATCAGCCCCAGCATTTT. Its translation is CASSPGQGNQPQHF. The chain is built from TRBV4-1 and TRBJ1-5, with 7 bases identical to TRBD1. The CDR3 has 14 residues. Trimming removed 4 bases from V and 2 bases from J; junction bases left unmatched: 2. Germline-derived CDR1 and CDR2 are MGHRA and YSYEKL.

The chain recombines TRBV4-1 with TRBJ2-7; tentatively, D is TRBD2 (6 bases). CDR3 length equals 16 residues. Trimming pared 3 bases from V and 1 base from J, leaving 16 bases between. Germline V gene lookup returns CDR1 MGHRA and CDR2 YSYEKL. CDR3 amino acids: CASSQGLAGRSYEQYF. Written as DNA, the CDR3 is TGCGCCAGCAGCCAGGGATTGGCGGGGAGGTCCTACGAGCAGTACTTC.

This chain joins TRBV25-1 and TRBJ1-2; D uncertain. Deletions cut 4 bases from V and 5 bases from J, with 23 bases between. Germline V lookup: CDR1 MGHDK, CDR2 SYGVNS. The CDR3 loop spans 17 amino acids. The CDR3 loop reads CASSAPQGGEGTYGYTF. As DNA, the CDR3 is TGTGCCAGCAGTGCTCCCCAAGGCGGGGAAGGAACGTATGGCTACACCTTC.

The chain employs TRBV5-5 and TRBJ2-7; D is ambiguous. Germline lookup yields CDR1 SGHKS and CDR2 YYEKEE (reference sequence). This CDR3 has 12 amino acids. V lost 2 bases and J lost 4, with 7 bases in between. The CDR3 DNA follows: TGTGCCAGCAGCTTCTCGGGTTACGAGCAGTACTTC. Its translation: CASSFSGYEQYF.

The chain combines TRBV6-1 with TRBJ1-1; 7 bases match TRBD1. V trimming: 6 bases; J trimming: 7 bases; junction bases outside the gene matches: 11. Germline loops: CDR1 MNHNS, CDR2 SASEGT. The CDR3 has 14 residues. CDR3 bases: TGTGCCAGCAGCTATTTAACAGGGGTTGGTGAAGCTTTCTTT. Translated, it gives CASSYLTGVGEAFF.

The V gene is TRBV7-6, the J gene TRBJ2-3; no clear D. Germline V gene sequence: CDR1 SGHVS, CDR2 FNYEAQ. The CDR3 loop spans 16 amino acids. Trimming stripped 5 bases from V and 2 bases from J, with 17 bases between. The CDR3 nucleotides are TGTGCCAGCAGCCCAGACATCTGGTCCCTCACAGATACGCAGTATTTT. Translating gives CASSPDIWSLTDTQYF.

This chain connects TRBV14 to TRBJ2-5; 14 nucleotides align to TRBD2. Germline V CDR1 and CDR2: SGHDN, FVKESK. The V gene end was trimmed by 4 bases and the J gene end by 5 bases; junction bases not matched to a gene: 6. CDR3 length: 16 residues. CDR3 nucleotide sequence: TGTGCCAGCAGCCGACTAGCGGGAGGGCCGAGGGAGACCCAGTACTTC. Translating it yields CASSRLAGGPRETQYF.

This sequence joins TRBV7-9 and TRBJ2-5, with TRBD2 matching 7 bases. V was clipped by 5 bases and J by 4 bases; unmatched bases: 4. Germline assignment: CDR1 SEHNR and CDR2 FQNEAQ (reference sequence). The CDR3 spans 13 residues. CDR3 coding DNA: TGTGCCAGCAGCCCGACGGGAGGAGAGACCCAGTACTTC. This encodes CASSPTGGETQYF.